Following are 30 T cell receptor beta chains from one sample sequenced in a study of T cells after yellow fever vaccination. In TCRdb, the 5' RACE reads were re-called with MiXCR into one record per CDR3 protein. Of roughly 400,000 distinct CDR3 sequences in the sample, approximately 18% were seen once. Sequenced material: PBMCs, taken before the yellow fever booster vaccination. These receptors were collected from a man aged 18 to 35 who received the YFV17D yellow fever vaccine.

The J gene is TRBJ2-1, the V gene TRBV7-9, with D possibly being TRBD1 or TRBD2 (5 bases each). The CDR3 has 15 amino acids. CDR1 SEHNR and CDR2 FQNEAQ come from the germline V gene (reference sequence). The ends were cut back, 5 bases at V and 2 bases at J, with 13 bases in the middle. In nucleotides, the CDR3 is TGTGCCAGCAGCGGACCGGGACGGGCCTACAATGAGCAGTTCTTC. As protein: CASSGPGRAYNEQFF.

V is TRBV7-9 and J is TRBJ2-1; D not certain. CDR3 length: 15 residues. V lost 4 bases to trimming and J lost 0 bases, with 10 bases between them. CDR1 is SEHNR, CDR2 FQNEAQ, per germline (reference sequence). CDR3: CASSSHTSSYNEQFF. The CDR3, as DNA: TGTGCCAGCAGCTCCCACACCAGCTCCTACAATGAGCAGTTCTTC.

CDR3 nucleotides: TGTGCCAGCAGCTTAGCGCCTCGCGGCTACACCTTC. It translates to CASSLAPRGYTF. The chain carries TRBV7-2 and TRBJ1-2; D unclear. Germline V CDR1 and CDR2: SGHTA, FQGNSA. Trimming removed 0 bases from V and 8 bases from J, with 7 bases in between. This CDR3 region has 12 residues.

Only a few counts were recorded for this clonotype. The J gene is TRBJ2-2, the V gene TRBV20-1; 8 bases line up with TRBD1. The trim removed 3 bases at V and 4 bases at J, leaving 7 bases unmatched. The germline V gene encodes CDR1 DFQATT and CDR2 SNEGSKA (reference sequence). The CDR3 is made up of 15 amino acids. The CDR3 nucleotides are TGCAGTGCTAGGGACAGGGATTGGATCACCGGGGAGCTGTTTTTT. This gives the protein CSARDRDWITGELFF.

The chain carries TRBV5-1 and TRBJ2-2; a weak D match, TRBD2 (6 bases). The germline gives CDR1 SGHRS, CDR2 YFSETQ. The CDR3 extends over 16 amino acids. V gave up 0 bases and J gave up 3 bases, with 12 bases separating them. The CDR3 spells CASSLVLASYTGELFF. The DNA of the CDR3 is TGCGCCAGCAGCTTGGTCCTAGCGTCTTACACCGGGGAGCTGTTTTTT.

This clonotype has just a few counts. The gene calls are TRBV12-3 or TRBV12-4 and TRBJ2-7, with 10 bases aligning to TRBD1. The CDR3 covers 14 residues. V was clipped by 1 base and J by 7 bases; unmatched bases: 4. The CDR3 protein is CASSLGQGAKEQYF. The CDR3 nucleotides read TGTGCCAGCAGTTTAGGACAGGGGGCGAAGGAGCAGTACTTC.

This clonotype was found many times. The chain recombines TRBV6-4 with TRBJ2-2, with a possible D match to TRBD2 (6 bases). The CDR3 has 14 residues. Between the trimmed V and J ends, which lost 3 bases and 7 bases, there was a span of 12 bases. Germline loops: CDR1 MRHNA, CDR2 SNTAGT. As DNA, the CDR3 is TGTGCCAGCAGTGAGAAGGGAGGTGGCGGGGAGCTGTTTTTT. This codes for CASSEKGGGGELFF.

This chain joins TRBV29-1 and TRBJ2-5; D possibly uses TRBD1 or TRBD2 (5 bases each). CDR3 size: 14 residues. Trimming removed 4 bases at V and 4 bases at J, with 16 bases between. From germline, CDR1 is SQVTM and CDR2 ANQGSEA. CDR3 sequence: CSVVGGRGGETQYF. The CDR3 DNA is TGCAGCGTTGTTGGGGGAAGGGGTGGAGAGACCCAGTACTTC.

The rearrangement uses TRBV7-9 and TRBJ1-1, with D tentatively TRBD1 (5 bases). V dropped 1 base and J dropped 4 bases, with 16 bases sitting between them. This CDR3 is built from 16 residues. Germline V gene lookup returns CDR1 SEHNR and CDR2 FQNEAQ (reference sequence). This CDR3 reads CASSLGGALSITEAFF. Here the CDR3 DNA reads TGTGCCAGCAGCTTAGGCGGGGCTTTATCTATCACTGAAGCTTTCTTT.

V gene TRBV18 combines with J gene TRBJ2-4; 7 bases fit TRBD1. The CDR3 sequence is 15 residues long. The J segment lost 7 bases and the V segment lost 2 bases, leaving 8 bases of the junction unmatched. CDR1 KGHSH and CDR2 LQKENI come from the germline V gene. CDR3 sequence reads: CASSPSSTGSNIQYF. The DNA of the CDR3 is TGTGCCAGCTCACCATCCTCGACAGGGTCGAACATTCAGTACTTC.

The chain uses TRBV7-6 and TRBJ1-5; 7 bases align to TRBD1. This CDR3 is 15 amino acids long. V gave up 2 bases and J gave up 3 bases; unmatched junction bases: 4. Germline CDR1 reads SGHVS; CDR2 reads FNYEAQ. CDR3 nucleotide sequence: TGTGCCAGCAGCTTAAGACAGGGATTCAATCAGCCCCAGCATTTT. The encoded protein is CASSLRQGFNQPQHF.

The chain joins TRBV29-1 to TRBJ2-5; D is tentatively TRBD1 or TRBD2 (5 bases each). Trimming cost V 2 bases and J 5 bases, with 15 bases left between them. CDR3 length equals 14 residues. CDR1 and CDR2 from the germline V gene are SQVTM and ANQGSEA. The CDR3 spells CSVELRAGPETQYF. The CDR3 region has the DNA TGCAGCGTTGAATTGAGGGCAGGGCCGGAGACCCAGTACTTC. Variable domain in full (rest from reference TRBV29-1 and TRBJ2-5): SAVISQKPSRDICQRGTSLTIQCQVDSQVTMMFWYRQQPGQSLTLIATANQGSEATYESGFVIDKFPISRPNLTFSTLTVSNMSPEDSSIYLCSVELRAGPETQYFGPGTRLLVL.

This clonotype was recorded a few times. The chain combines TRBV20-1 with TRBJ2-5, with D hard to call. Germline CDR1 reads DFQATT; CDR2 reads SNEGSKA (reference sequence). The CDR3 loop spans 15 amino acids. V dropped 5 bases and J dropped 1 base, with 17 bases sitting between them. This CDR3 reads CSAPFGWLSQETQYF. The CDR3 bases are TGCAGTGCTCCCTTCGGGTGGCTCTCCCAAGAGACCCAGTACTTC.

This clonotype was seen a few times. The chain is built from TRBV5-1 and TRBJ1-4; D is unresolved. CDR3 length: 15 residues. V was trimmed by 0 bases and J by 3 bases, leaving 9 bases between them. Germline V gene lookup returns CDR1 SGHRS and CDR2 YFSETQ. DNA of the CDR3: TGCGCCAGCAGCTTGGATACAGACCCTAATGAAAAACTGTTTTTT. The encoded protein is CASSLDTDPNEKLFF.

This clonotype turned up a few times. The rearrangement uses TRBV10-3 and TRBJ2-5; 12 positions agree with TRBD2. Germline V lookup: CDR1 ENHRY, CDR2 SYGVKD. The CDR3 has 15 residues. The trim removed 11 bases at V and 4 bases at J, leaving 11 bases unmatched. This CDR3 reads CASRSSGGESETQYF. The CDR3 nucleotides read TGTGCCTCCAGGTCTAGCGGGGGGGAGTCAGAGACCCAGTACTTC.

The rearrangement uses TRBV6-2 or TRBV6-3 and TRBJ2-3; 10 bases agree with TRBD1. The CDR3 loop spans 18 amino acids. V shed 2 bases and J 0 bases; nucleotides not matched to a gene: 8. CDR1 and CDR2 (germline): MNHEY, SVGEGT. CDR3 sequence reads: CASSYQVGTGASTDTQYF. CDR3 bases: TGTGCCAGCAGTTACCAGGTTGGGACAGGGGCTAGCACAGATACGCAGTATTTT.

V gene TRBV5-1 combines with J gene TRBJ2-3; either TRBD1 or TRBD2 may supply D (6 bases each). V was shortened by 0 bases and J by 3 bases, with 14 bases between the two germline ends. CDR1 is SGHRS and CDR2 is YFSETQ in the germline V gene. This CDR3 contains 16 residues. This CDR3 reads CASSLVVGGTTDTQYF. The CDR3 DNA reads TGCGCCAGCAGCTTGGTTGTGGGGGGCACGACAGATACGCAGTATTTT.

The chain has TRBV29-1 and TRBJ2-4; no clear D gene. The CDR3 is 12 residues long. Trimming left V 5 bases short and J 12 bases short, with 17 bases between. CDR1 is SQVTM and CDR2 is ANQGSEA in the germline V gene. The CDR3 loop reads CSVLGIQTDQYF. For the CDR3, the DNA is TGCAGCGTTCTAGGAATACAAACAGATCAGTACTTC. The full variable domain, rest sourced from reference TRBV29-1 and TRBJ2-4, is SAVISQKPSRDICQRGTSLTIQCQVDSQVTMMFWYRQQPGQSLTLIATANQGSEATYESGFVIDKFPISRPNLTFSTLTVSNMSPEDSSIYLCSVLGIQTDQYFGAGTRLSVL.

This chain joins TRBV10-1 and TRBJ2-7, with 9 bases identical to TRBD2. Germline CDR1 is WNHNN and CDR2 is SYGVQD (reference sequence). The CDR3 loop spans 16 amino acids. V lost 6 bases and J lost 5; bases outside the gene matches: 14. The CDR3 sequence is CASRDIAGAPGDEQYV. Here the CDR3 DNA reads TGCGCCAGCAGGGATATAGCGGGGGCGCCGGGGGACGAGCAGTACGTC.

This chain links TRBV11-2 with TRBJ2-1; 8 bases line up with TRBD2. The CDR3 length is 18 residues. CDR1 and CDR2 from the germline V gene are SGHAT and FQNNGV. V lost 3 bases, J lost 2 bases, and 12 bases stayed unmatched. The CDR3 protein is CASSLGIAGPNTYNEQFF. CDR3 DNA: TGTGCCAGCAGCTTGGGAATAGCGGGGCCGAATACCTACAATGAGCAGTTCTTC.

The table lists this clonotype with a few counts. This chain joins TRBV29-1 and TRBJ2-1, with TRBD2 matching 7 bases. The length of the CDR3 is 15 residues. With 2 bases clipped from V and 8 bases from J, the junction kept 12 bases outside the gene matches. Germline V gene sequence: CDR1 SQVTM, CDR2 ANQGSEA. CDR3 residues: CSVERGRGKRDEQFF. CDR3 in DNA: TGCAGCGTTGAAAGAGGGCGGGGGAAGCGCGATGAGCAGTTCTTC.

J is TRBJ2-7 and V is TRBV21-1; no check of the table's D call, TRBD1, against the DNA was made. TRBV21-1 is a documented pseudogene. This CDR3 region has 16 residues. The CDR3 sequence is CASSSQGLASSYEQYV. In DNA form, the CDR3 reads TGTGCCAGCAGTTCCCAGGGGCTAGCGAGCTCCTACGAGCAGTACGTC.

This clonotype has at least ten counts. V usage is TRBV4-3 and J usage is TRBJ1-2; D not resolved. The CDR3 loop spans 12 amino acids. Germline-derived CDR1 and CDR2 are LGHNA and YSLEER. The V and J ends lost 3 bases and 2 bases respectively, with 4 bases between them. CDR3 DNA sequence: TGCGCCAGCAGCCAGAGGAACTATGGCTACACCTTC. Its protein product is CASSQRNYGYTF.

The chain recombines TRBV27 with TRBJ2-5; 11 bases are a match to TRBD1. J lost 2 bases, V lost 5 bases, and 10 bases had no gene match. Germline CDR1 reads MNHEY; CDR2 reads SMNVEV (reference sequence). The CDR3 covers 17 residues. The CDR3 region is CASSIPRTGGYQETQYF. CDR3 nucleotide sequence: TGTGCCAGCAGTATACCCCGGACAGGGGGCTATCAAGAGACCCAGTACTTC.

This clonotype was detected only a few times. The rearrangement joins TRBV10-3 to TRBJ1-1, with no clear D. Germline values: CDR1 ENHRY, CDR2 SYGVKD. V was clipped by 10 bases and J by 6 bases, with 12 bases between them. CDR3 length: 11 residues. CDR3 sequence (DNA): TGTGCCACCGTCGTGGGCGCTGAAGCTTTCTTT. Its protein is CATVVGAEAFF.

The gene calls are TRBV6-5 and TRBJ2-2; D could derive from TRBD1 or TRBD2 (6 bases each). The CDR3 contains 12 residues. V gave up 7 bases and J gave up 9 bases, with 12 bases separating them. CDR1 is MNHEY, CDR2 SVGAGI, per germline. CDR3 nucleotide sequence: TGTGCCAGCACCATGGGGGGCCGGGAGCTGTTTTTT. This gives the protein CASTMGGRELFF.

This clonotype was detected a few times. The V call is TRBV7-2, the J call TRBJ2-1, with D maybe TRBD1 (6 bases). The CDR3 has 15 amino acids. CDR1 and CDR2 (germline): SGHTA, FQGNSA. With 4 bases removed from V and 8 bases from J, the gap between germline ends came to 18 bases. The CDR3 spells CASSSSQGRGHEQFF. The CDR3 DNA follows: TGTGCCAGCAGCTCTTCACAGGGTAGAGGGCATGAGCAGTTCTTC.

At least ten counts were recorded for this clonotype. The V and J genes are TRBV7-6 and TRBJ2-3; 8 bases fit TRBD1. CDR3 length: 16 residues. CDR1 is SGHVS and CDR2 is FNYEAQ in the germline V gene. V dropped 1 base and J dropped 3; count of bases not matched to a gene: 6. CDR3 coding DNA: TGTGCCAGCAGCTTAGGGACAGGGCGGTTTACAGATACGCAGTATTTT. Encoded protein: CASSLGTGRFTDTQYF.

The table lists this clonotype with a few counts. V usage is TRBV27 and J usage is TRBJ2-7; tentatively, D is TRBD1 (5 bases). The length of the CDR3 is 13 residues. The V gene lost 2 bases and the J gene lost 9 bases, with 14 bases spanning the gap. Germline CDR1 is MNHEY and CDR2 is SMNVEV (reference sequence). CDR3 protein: CASSLVRAPGQYV. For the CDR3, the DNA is TGTGCCAGCAGTTTAGTCAGGGCACCTGGGCAGTACGTC.

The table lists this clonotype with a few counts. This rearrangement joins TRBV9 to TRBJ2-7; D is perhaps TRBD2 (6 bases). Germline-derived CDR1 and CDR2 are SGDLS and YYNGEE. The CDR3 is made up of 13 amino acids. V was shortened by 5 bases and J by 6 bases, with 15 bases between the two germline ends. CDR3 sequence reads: CASSSGPLGEQYF. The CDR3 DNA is TGTGCCAGCAGTAGCGGTCCCTTGGGCGAGCAGTACTTC.